This TCR beta chain was identified in a study of control samples from healthy donors and cancer patients. After removal of 2 bases from V and 5 bases from J, the junction contained 10 bases not matched to a gene. The CDR3 loop spans 17 amino acids. CDR1 MNHEY and CDR2 SVGEGT come from the germline V gene. Assay: immunoSEQ multiplex PCR; the TCRdb copy retains only in-frame clones and omits some. Among approximately 150,000 clones, just over 85% were seen once, and the ten largest hold over 1.5%. This clone was counted a single time. Sequencing was carried out using blood. The chain is built from TRBV6-2 or TRBV6-3 and TRBJ1-1; 11 bases align to TRBD1. The sequence came from a man aged 18 to 29 in good health. CDR3 residues: CASSYAGTGGFGTEAFF. The CDR3 DNA reads TGTGCCAGCAGTTACGCCGGGACAGGGGGTTTTGGTACTGAAGCTTTCTTT.